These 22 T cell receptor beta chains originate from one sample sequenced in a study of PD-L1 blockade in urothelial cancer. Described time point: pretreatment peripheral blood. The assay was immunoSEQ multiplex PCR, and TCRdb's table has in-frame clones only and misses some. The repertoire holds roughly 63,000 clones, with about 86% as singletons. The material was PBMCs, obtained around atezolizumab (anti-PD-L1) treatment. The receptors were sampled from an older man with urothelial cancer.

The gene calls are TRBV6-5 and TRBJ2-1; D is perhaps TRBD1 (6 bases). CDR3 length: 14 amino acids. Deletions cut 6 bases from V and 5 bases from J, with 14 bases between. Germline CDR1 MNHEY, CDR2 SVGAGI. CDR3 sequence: CASRPGQLNNEQFF. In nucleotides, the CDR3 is TGTGCCAGCAGACCCGGACAGTTAAACAATGAGCAGTTCTTC.

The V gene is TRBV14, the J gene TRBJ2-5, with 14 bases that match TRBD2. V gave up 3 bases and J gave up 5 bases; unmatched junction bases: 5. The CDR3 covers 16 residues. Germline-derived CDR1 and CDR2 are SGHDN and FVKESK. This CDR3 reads CASSQTSGRAWETQYF. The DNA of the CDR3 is TGTGCCAGCAGCCAGACTAGCGGGAGGGCCTGGGAGACCCAGTACTTC.

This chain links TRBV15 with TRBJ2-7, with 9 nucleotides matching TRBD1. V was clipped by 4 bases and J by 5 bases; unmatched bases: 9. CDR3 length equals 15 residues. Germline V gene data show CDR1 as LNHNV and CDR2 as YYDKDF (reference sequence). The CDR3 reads CATSTSPGQGNEQYF. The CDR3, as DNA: TGTGCCACCAGCACGTCACCGGGACAGGGTAACGAGCAGTACTTC. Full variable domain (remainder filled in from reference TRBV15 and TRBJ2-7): DAMVIQNPRYQVTQFGKPVTLSCSQTLNHNVMYWYQQKSSQAPKLLFHYYDKDFNNEADTPDNFQSRRPNTSFCFLDIRSPGLGDTAMYLCATSTSPGQGNEQYFGPGTRLTVT.

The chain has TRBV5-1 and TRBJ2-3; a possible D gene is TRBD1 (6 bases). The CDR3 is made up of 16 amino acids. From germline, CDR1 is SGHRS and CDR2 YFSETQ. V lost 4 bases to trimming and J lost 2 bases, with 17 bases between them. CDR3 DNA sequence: TGCGCCAGCAGCCCCCAAACAGGGCCTGCCACAGATACGCAGTATTTT. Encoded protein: CASSPQTGPATDTQYF.

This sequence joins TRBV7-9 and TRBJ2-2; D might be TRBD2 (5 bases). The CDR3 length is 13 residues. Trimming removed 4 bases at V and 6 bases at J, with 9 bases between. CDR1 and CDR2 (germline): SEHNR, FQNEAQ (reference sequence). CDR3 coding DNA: TGTGCCAGCAGCTCCCTAGCCGCCGGGGAGCTGTTTTTT. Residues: CASSSLAAGELFF.

The CDR3 nucleotides read TGTGCCAGCAGCTTACCAGGGATTTCTGGGGCCAACGTCCTGACTTTC. Translated: CASSLPGISGANVLTF. J is TRBJ2-6 and V is TRBV7-9, with a tentative D call TRBD1 (5 bases). Trimming removed 2 bases from V and 1 base from J, with 9 bases in between. Germline V gene data show CDR1 as SEHNR and CDR2 as FQNEAQ (reference sequence). The CDR3 consists of 16 residues. Complete variable domain (other parts from reference TRBV7-9 and TRBJ2-6): DTGVSQNPRHKITKRGQNVTFRCDPISEHNRLYWYRQTLGQGPEFLTYFQNEAQLEKSRLLSDRFSAERPKGSFSTLEIQRTEQGDSAMYLCASSLPGISGANVLTFGAGSRLTVL.

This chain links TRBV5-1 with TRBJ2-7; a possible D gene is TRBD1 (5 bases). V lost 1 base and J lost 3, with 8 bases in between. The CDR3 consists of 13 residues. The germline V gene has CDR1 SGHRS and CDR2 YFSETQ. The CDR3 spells CASSLQGIYEQYF. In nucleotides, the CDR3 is TGCGCCAGCAGCTTGCAGGGAATCTACGAGCAGTACTTC.

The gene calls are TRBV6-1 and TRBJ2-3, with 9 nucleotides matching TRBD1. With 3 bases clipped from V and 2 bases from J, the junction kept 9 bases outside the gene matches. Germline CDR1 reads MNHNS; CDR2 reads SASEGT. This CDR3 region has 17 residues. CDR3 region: CASSDPWGQGFTDTQYF. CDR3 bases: TGTGCCAGCAGTGACCCCTGGGGACAGGGATTCACAGATACGCAGTATTTT.

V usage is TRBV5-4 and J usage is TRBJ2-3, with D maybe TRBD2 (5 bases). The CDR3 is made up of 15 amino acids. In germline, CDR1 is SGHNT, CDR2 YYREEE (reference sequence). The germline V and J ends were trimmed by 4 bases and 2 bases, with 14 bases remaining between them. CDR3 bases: TGTGCCAGCAGCACGGCTGCCGGGGACACAGATACGCAGTATTTT. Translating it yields CASSTAAGDTDTQYF.

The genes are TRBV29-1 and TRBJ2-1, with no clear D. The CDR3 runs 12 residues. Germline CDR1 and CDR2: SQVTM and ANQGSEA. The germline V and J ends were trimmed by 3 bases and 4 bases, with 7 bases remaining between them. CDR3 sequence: CSVDYGYNEQFF. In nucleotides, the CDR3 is TGCAGCGTTGATTACGGGTACAATGAGCAGTTCTTC.

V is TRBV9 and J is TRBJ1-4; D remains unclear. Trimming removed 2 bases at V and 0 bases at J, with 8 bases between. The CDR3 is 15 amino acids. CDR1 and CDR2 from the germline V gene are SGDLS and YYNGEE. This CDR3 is CASSVTDATNEKLFF. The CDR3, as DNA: TGTGCCAGCAGCGTTACAGATGCAACTAATGAAAAACTGTTTTTT.

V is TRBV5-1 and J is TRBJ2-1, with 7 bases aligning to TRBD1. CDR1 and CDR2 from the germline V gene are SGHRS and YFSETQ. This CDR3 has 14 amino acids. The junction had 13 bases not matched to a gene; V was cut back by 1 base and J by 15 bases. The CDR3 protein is CASSLSLGGTILFF. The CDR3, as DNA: TGCGCCAGCAGCTTGAGTTTAGGGGGCACGATTCTGTTCTTC. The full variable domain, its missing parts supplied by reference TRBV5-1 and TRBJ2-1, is KAGVTQTPRYLIKTRGQQVTLSCSPISGHRSVSWYQQTPGQGLQFLFEYFSETQRNKGNFPGRFSGRQFSNSRSEMNVSTLELGDSALYLCASSLSLGGTILFFGPGTRLTVL.

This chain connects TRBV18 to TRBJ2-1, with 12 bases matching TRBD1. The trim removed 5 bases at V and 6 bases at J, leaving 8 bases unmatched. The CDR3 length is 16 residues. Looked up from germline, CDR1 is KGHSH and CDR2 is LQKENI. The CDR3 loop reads CASSTGTGGPSNEQFF. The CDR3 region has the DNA TGTGCCAGCTCAACTGGGACAGGGGGCCCCTCCAATGAGCAGTTCTTC.

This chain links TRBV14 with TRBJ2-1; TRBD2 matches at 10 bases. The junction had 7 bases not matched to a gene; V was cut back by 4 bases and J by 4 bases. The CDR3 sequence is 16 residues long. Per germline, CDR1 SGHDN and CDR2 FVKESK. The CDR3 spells CASSRLAGASYNEQFF. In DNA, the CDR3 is TGTGCCAGCAGCCGCCTAGCGGGAGCTTCATACAATGAGCAGTTCTTC. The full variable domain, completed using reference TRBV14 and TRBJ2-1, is EAGVTQFPSHSVIEKGQTVTLRCDPISGHDNLYWYRRVMGKEIKFLLHFVKESKQDESGMPNNRFLAERTGGTYSTLKVQPAELEDSGVYFCASSRLAGASYNEQFFGPGTRLTVL.

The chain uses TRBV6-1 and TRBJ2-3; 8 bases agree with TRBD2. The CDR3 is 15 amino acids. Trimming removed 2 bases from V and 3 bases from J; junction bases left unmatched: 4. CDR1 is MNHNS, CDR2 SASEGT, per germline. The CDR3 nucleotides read TGTGCCAGCAGTGAACAAGCGGGAGTGACAGATACGCAGTATTTT. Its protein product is CASSEQAGVTDTQYF.

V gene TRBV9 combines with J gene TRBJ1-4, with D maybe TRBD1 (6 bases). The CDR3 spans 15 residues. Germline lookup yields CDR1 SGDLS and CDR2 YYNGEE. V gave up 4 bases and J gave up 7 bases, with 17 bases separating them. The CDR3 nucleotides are TGTGCCAGCAGCCAGCGGACAGCTAGGGGTGAAAAACTGTTTTTT. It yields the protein CASSQRTARGEKLFF.

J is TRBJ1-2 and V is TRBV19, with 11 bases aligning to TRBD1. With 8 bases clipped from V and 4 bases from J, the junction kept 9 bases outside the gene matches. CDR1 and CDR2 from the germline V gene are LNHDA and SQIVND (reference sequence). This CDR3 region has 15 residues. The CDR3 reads CASVTAGTGGYGYTF. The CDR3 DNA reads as TGTGCCAGTGTAACCGCCGGGACAGGGGGCTATGGCTACACCTTC.

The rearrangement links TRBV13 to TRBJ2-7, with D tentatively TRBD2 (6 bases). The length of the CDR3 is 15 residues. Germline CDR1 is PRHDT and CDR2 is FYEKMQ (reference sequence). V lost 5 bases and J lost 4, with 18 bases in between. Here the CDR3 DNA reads TGTGCCAGCAGCCAAAGCGGGCTCGTGAGGTACGAGCAGTACTTC. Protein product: CASSQSGLVRYEQYF.

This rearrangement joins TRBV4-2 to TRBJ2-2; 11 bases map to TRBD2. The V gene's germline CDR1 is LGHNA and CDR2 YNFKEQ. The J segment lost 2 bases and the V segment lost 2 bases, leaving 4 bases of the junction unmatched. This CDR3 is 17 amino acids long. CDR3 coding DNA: TGTGCCAGCAGCCAAAGTAGCGGGAGGGCCAACACCGGGGAGCTGTTTTTT. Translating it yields CASSQSSGRANTGELFF.

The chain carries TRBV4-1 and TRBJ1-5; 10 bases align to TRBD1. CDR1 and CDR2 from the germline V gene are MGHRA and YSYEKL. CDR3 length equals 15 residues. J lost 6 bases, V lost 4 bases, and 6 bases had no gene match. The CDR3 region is CASSLRQGAGQPQHF. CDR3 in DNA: TGCGCCAGCAGCCTCAGACAGGGGGCAGGTCAGCCCCAGCATTTT.

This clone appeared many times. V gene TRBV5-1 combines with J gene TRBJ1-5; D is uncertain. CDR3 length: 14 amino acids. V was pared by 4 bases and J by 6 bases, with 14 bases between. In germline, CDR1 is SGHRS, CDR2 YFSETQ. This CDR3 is CASSPGGLGQPQHF. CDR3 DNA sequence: TGCGCCAGCAGCCCGGGAGGTTTAGGTCAGCCCCAGCATTTT. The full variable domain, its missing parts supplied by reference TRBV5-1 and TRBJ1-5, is KAGVTQTPRYLIKTRGQQVTLSCSPISGHRSVSWYQQTPGQGLQFLFEYFSETQRNKGNFPGRFSGRQFSNSRSEMNVSTLELGDSALYLCASSPGGLGQPQHFGDGTRLSIL.

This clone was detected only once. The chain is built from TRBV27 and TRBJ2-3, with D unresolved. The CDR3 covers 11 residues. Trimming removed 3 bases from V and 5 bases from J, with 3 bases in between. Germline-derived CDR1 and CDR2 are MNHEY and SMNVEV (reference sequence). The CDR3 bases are TGTGCCAGCAGTTTTCTAGATACGCAGTATTTT. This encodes CASSFLDTQYF.